Following are 11 T cell receptor beta chains from one sample sequenced in a study of blood T cells in healthy people across ages (dated by TCRdb to the mid-2010s). The method behind the library was 5' RACE. TCRdb lists the instrument as Illumina HiSeq 2500. A second PCR of roughly 7 to 12 cycles was performed with a sample-barcoded 5' primer and a J-beta primer mix. TCRdb itself trimmed the public reads at Q25 with fastp, ran MiXCR and retained productive beta chains. Identical CDR3 proteins give one entry, which carries the most common genes and DNA. The sample table contains around 820,000 distinct CDR3 sequences; only one count was recorded for 20% to 25% of them. More than 3% of the sample is held by the ten biggest clonotypes. These data also formed part of another study, on T cells of mothers and their children.

The specimen was blood. These TCRs come from a boy younger than 18 in good health.

This clonotype was detected once. The chain has TRBV7-9 and TRBJ2-7; D is perhaps TRBD1 (6 bases). Judging by the DNA end, TRBJ2-1 fits better; the J call may be wrong. This CDR3 region has 15 residues. CDR1 and CDR2 (germline): SEHNR, FQNEAQ (reference sequence). The chain's CDR3 is CASSLEQGEFDEQFF. The CDR3, as DNA: TGTGCCAGCAGCTTAGAACAGGGTGAATTCGATGAGCAGTTCTTC.

This clonotype has only a few counts. The gene calls are TRBV7-2 and TRBJ2-1; 11 nucleotides align to TRBD2. V trimming: 5 bases; J trimming: 5 bases; junction bases outside the gene matches: 8. Germline CDR1 SGHTA, CDR2 FQGNSA. This CDR3 has 16 amino acids. This CDR3 is CASSITGTSGHNEQFF. The CDR3 DNA is TGTGCCAGCAGCATAACCGGGACTAGCGGACACAATGAGCAGTTCTTC.

On this clonotype itself: Germline is not matched at one junction end, which may reflect a read error. V gene TRBV29-1 combines with J gene TRBJ2-5; weak D call: TRBD1 (5 bases). Matching the DNA end better, TRBJ2-7 makes the J call doubtful. The germline V gene has CDR1 SQVTM and CDR2 ANQGSEA. This CDR3 is built from 12 residues. As DNA, the CDR3 is TGCGGCGTTGCGGACAACTCCTACGAGCAGTACTTC. Translating gives CGVADNSYEQYF.

This clonotype has only a few counts. The V and J genes are TRBV20-1 and TRBJ2-7; D unclear. The better agreement between TRBJ2-1 and the DNA end casts doubt on the J call. Germline values: CDR1 DFQATT, CDR2 SNEGSKA (reference sequence). The CDR3 is made up of 14 amino acids. The CDR3 sequence is CSASRSPLTDEQFF. The CDR3 nucleotides are TGCAGTGCCAGCAGGAGTCCTCTTACTGATGAGCAGTTCTTC.

This chain uses TRBV14 with TRBJ2-1, with 9 positions matching TRBD2. The junction had 6 bases not matched to a gene; V was cut back by 2 bases and J by 4 bases. Per the germline V gene, CDR1 is SGHDN and CDR2 is FVKESK. The CDR3 is 16 amino acids. The CDR3 region is CASSQPGLAQYNEQFF. The CDR3 nucleotides read TGTGCCAGCAGCCAACCGGGACTAGCCCAGTACAATGAGCAGTTCTTC.

The chain joins TRBV20-1 to TRBJ2-7; the D is unclear. Deletions cut 0 bases from V and 4 bases from J, with 19 bases between. This CDR3 spans 16 amino acids. The germline V gene encodes CDR1 DFQATT and CDR2 SNEGSKA (reference sequence). The CDR3, as DNA: TGCAGTGCTAGAGATTTATGGGTCCTCTCGCGGTACGAGCAGTACTTC. It is translated as CSARDLWVLSRYEQYF.

This clonotype turned up a few times. The chain has TRBV7-6 and TRBJ1-4; D not resolved. V was pared by 4 bases and J by 6 bases, with 6 bases between. The CDR3 runs 12 residues. Germline V CDR1 and CDR2: SGHVS, FNYEAQ. CDR3 sequence (DNA): TGTGCCAGCAGCTCCTACGATGAAAAACTGTTTTTT. This gives the protein CASSSYDEKLFF.

There are a few counts of this clonotype. CDR3 sequence (DNA): TGCAGCGTTGTGGGTACCGGGGGCCGTACCGGGGAGCTGTTTTTT. It specifies CSVVGTGGRTGELFF. The V and J genes are TRBV29-1 and TRBJ2-2; D tentatively fits TRBD1 or TRBD2 (6 bases each). The CDR3 sequence is 15 residues long. Germline lookup yields CDR1 SQVTM and CDR2 ANQGSEA. V lost 4 bases, J lost 5 bases, and 17 bases lay in between.

This clonotype was found once. V and J are TRBV19 and TRBJ2-4; D ambiguous. The germline V gene has CDR1 LNHDA and CDR2 SQIVND (reference sequence). Trimming shortened V by 5 bases and J by 0 bases, and 5 bases separated the two germline ends. The length of the CDR3 is 13 residues. Here the CDR3 reads CASSDLAKNIQYF. As DNA, the CDR3 is TGTGCCAGTAGTGATCTAGCCAAAAACATTCAGTACTTC.

On this clonotype itself: The final CDR3 position lacks the conserved phenylalanine or tryptophan, pointing to a likely read error. The gene calls are TRBV28 and TRBJ1-5, with D perhaps matching TRBD1 (5 bases). In germline, CDR1 is MDHEN, CDR2 SYDVKM. Trimming pared 8 bases from V and 1 base from J, leaving 18 bases between. This CDR3 spans 16 amino acids. The CDR3 is CASGPPDGASNQPQHL. The CDR3 region has the DNA TGTGCCAGCGGTCCCCCGGACGGGGCAAGCAATCAGCCCCAGCATCTT.

The table lists this clonotype with many counts. The chain uses TRBV7-9 and TRBJ1-5; D uncertain. This CDR3 has 12 residues. Germline values: CDR1 SEHNR, CDR2 FQNEAQ (reference sequence). Trimming cost V 6 bases and J 4 bases, with 7 bases left between them. The CDR3 loop is CASSLYNQPQHF. The CDR3 DNA sequence: TGTGCCAGCAGTTTATATAATCAGCCCCAGCATTTT.